The 3 T cell receptor beta chains in this list originate from one sample, sequenced in a study of shared clonotypes between healthy human individuals. Profiled with immunoSEQ multiplex PCR; TCRdb holds only in-frame clones, not every one. This sample yields hundreds of thousands of clones, of which 74% are seen a single time; 1.5% to 2% belongs to the top ten. Sample: memory CD4+ T cells sorted from blood. The subset was: CD45RA-negative fraction. The receptors were gathered from a woman in her thirties in good health.

The J gene is TRBJ2-4, the V gene TRBV7-9; 7 bases map to TRBD1. The junction had 6 bases not matched to a gene; V was cut back by 5 bases and J by 2 bases. CDR3 length: 15 amino acids. CDR1 and CDR2 from the germline V gene are SEHNR and FQNEAQ (reference sequence). The CDR3 reads CASSHRGQTKNIQYF. CDR3 nucleotides: TGTGCCAGCAGCCACAGGGGACAGACCAAAAACATTCAGTACTTC.

This clone was counted a single time. CDR3 in amino acids: CASSFAGNEQFF. The CDR3 bases are TGTGCCAGCAGTTTTGCAGGTAATGAGCAGTTCTTC. The V gene is TRBV28, the J gene TRBJ2-1; D call uncertain. V lost 3 bases and J lost 7, with 7 bases in between. The CDR3 length is 12 residues. The germline CDR1 and CDR2 sequences are MDHEN and SYDVKM.

This chain connects TRBV10-3 to TRBJ2-1; 8 positions match TRBD2. This CDR3 has 11 amino acids. Germline V gene sequence: CDR1 ENHRY, CDR2 SYGVKD. The V and J ends lost 10 bases and 5 bases, in that order; junction bases with no gene match: 1. The CDR3 nucleotides are TGTGCCACCGGGAGGGACAATGAGCAGTTCTTC. The encoded protein is CATGRDNEQFF.